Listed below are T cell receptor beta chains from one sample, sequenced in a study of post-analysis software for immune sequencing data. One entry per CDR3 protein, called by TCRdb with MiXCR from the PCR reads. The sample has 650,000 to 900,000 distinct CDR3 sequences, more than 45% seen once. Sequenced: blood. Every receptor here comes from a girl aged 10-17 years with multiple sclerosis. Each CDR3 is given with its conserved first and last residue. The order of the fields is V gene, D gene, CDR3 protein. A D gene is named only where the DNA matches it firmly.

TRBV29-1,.,CSVEGHAEGKGVEQFF
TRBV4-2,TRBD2,CASSQGGSGTYNEQFF
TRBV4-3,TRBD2,CASSSSAGGFSAYNEQFF
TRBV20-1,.,CSASGLGGDSYEQYF
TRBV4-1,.,CASSQDMGEWDEQFF
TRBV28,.,CASTPGQATYEQYF
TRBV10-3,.,CAISEPFESEQFF
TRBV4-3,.,CASSQGFQNIQYF
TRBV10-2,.,CASSESGGIDEQYF
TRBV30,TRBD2,CAWSETSGGYEQYF
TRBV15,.,CATSRNRGNQPQHF
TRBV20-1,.,CSASRRETQYF
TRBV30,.,CAWRNPEGGYTF
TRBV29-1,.,CSVGGGWGETQYF
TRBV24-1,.,CATRAGGGETQYF
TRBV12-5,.,CASGPRPVDTQYF
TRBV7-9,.,CASSLLLTEAFF
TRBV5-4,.,CASSLRQDNEQFF
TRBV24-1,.,CATSDSGANYGYTF
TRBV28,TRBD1,CASSRTGEDEQYF
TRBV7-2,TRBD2,CASSLRGLAGEVTYEQYF
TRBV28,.,CASNGPKVLNEQFF